This T cell receptor (beta chain) is from a study of T cell clonality in common variable immunodeficiency. V was pared by 6 bases and J by 9 bases, with 15 bases between. CDR3 length equals 13 residues. This clone was observed at least ten times. Its specificity is not known. The read falls 3 residues short of the CDR3 end, and the missing part is taken from the germline J gene. Equal genomic DNA amounts from CVID and control samples were sequenced. This table comes from immunoSEQ multiplex PCR, and its TCRdb copy is limited to in-frame clones, with some not included. This repertoire holds roughly 29,000 clones, and none appear only once. Both groups were predominantly of Caucasian heritage. Overall study findings and caveats: CVID patient heterogeneity limited repertoire-clinical complication correlations. CVID subjects showed higher TCRbeta clonality than healthy controls.

Source material: peripheral blood mononuclear cells. The sequence was obtained from a person aged 18 to 75 in good health. The genes are TRBV12-3 or TRBV12-4 and TRBJ1-5; D may be TRBD1 (5 bases). The sequenced part of the CDR3 DNA is TGTGCCAGCAGCCAATCTTTGGGGCGGCCC. Protein product: CASSQSLGRP. The entire CDR3 protein is CASSQSLGRPQHF.